What follows are 13 T cell receptor beta chains derived from one specimen sequenced in a study of vaccination and CD4 T cells after COVID-19. Sequenced with the Oncomine TCR Beta short-read assay was DNA taken from cultured CD4+ T cells. Each CDR3 protein is one row after TCRdb ran MiXCR on the PCR reads. In the table there are approximately 17,000 distinct CDR3 sequences, 65% to 80% of which are singletons. Their specific antigens are unknown. As to treatment: roughly 10-day PBMC culture with coronavirus spike peptide pools or control peptides (ViraFEST assay). Sequenced sample: CD4+ T cells from blood, cultured in vitro. These receptors all come from a human donor who had recovered from COVID-19.

This clonotype is categorized as large. The rearrangement links TRBV7-2 to TRBJ1-3; D unclear. CDR1 is SGHTA and CDR2 is FQGNSA in the germline V gene. V shed 5 bases and J shed 11 bases, with 19 bases lying between them. The CDR3 totals 14 residues. Written as DNA, the CDR3 is TGTGCCAGCAGCCCGATCACAACCTCTCCCCCCATATATTTT. Its protein is CASSPITTSPPIYF.

The CDR3 region has the DNA TGTGCCAGCAATGGATTGGGACAGAACGATAACGAGCAGTACTTC. The encoded protein is CASNGLGQNDNEQYF. The V and J genes are TRBV6-2 or TRBV6-3 and TRBJ2-7; TRBD1 agrees at 7 bases. V dropped 7 bases and J dropped 5; count of bases not matched to a gene: 14. The germline V gene has CDR1 MNHEY and CDR2 SVGEGT. The CDR3 covers 15 residues.

The chain combines TRBV9 with TRBJ1-1; 8 positions agree with TRBD1. J gave up 2 bases and V 3 bases, and 6 bases lay outside the gene matches. The CDR3 is made up of 15 amino acids. Per the germline V gene, CDR1 is SGDLS and CDR2 is YYNGEE. This CDR3 reads CASSAWQGANTEAFF. The CDR3 bases are TGTGCCAGCAGCGCTTGGCAGGGGGCAAACACTGAAGCTTTCTTT.

The chain is built from TRBV12-3 or TRBV12-4 and TRBJ2-3, with D possibly matching TRBD2 (5 bases). The CDR3 is 15 amino acids. V lost 2 bases and J lost 2, with 11 bases in between. CDR3 nucleotides: TGTGCCAGCAGTTTAAGCCCCGACTACACAGATACGCAGTATTTT. This translates into CASSLSPDYTDTQYF.

This clonotype has only a few counts. This chain joins TRBV27 and TRBJ2-3; D gene unclear. The V end lost 6 bases, the J end lost 4 bases, and 2 bases lay between the germline ends. This CDR3 is built from 10 residues. Germline CDR1 and CDR2: MNHEY and SMNVEV (reference sequence). The CDR3 sequence: CASRPDTQYF. As DNA, the CDR3 is TGTGCCAGCAGGCCAGATACGCAGTATTTT.

This sequence joins TRBV20-1 and TRBJ2-1; 8 nucleotides align to TRBD2. In germline, CDR1 is DFQATT, CDR2 SNEGSKA (reference sequence). After removal of 0 bases from V and 4 bases from J, the junction contained 5 bases not matched to a gene. The CDR3 extends over 15 amino acids. The CDR3 loop is CSARDPQREYNEQFF. DNA for the CDR3: TGCAGTGCTAGAGACCCCCAGCGGGAGTACAATGAGCAGTTCTTC.

The rearrangement joins TRBV30 to TRBJ1-2; unclear D gene. This CDR3 has 13 amino acids. The V end lost 4 bases, the J end lost 6 bases, and 15 bases lay between the germline ends. Germline V gene lookup returns CDR1 GTSNPN and CDR2 SVGIG (reference sequence). The CDR3 is CAWTYGLGNGYTF. CDR3 nucleotide sequence: TGTGCCTGGACCTACGGCCTCGGAAATGGCTACACCTTC.

The chain recombines TRBV20-1 with TRBJ2-5; TRBD1 matches at 8 bases. This CDR3 is 14 amino acids long. Germline CDR1 DFQATT, CDR2 SNEGSKA (reference sequence). V lost 0 bases and J lost 4; bases outside the gene matches: 4. CDR3 sequence: CSARDQGAGETQYF. DNA for the CDR3: TGCAGTGCTAGAGATCAGGGGGCAGGAGAGACCCAGTACTTC.

The chain combines TRBV20-1 with TRBJ2-5; 15 positions agree with TRBD2. The V gene end was trimmed by 6 bases and the J gene end by 2 bases; junction bases not matched to a gene: 4. The CDR3 covers 15 residues. Looked up from germline, CDR1 is DFQATT and CDR2 is SNEGSKA (reference sequence). This CDR3 reads CSAGGLAGGQETQYF. The DNA for the CDR3 is TGCAGTGCGGGCGGACTAGCGGGGGGGCAAGAGACCCAGTACTTC.

This chain links TRBV11-2 with TRBJ1-1; D might be TRBD1 (5 bases). V lost 1 base and J lost 0, with 15 bases in between. Germline lookup yields CDR1 SGHAT and CDR2 FQNNGV. The CDR3 loop spans 17 amino acids. For the CDR3, the DNA is TGTGCCAGCAGCTTAGGCCCGGGACGCTTAATGAACACTGAAGCTTTCTTT. Protein product: CASSLGPGRLMNTEAFF.

The rearrangement links TRBV6-5 to TRBJ1-2; 7 bases are a match to TRBD1. CDR3 length equals 13 residues. The V segment lost 2 bases and the J segment 3 bases; nucleotides outside the gene matches: 0. Germline values: CDR1 MNHEY, CDR2 SVGAGI. The CDR3 reads CASSYDRDYGYTF. The CDR3 DNA sequence: TGTGCCAGCAGTTACGACAGGGACTATGGCTACACCTTC.

V and J are TRBV5-1 and TRBJ2-7, with 9 bases that match TRBD2. Germline V gives CDR1 SGHRS, CDR2 YFSETQ. CDR3 length: 16 amino acids. Losses at the gene ends were 4 bases for V and 0 bases for J; bases not matched to a gene: 8. The CDR3 DNA is TGCGCCAGCAGCGCCACCGGGACTAGCTCCTCCTACGAGCAGTACTTC. As protein: CASSATGTSSSYEQYF.

This sequence joins TRBV28 and TRBJ1-5; D call uncertain. Trimming stripped 6 bases from V and 3 bases from J, with 18 bases between. Germline V gene data show CDR1 as MDHEN and CDR2 as SYDVKM. This CDR3 is built from 16 residues. CDR3 DNA: TGTGCCAGCAGGGCCGGGTCCCAGACGGCCAATCAGCCCCAGCATTTT. It translates to CASRAGSQTANQPQHF.